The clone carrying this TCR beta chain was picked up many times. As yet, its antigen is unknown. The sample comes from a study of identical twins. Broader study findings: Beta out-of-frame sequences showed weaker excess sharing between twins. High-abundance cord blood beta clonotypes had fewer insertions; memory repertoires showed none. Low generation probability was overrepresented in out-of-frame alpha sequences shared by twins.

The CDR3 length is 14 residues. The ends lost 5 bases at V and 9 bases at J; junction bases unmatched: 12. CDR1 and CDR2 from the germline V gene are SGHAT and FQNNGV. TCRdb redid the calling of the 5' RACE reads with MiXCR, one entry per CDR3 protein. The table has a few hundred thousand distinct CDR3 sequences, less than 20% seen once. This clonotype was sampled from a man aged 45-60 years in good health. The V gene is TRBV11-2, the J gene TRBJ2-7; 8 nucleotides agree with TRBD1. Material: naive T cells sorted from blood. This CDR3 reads CASSDRQGLLAQYF. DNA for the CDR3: TGTGCCAGCAGCGACAGACAGGGGCTGTTGGCGCAGTACTTC.